What follows are 23 T cell receptor beta chains derived from one specimen sequenced in a study of cytomegalovirus exposure and HLA in healthy donors. Primers: 60 Vbeta forward and 13 Jbeta reverse. Here immunoSEQ multiplex PCR was the method, and the copy in TCRdb shows in-frame clones only, minus some. The sample carries roughly 180,000 clones, about 80% recorded once. The sample was PBMCs. The receptors stem from a woman younger than 35 in good health and CMV-seropositive.

V usage is TRBV28 and J usage is TRBJ2-7, with 9 bases fitting TRBD1. The CDR3 contains 15 residues. Germline assignment: CDR1 MDHEN and CDR2 SYDVKM. J was trimmed by 7 bases and V by 6 bases; bases with no gene match: 13. The CDR3 region has the DNA TGTGCCAGCAGGAAGCCCGGGACAGGGACATCAGAGCAGTACTTC. Translated, it gives CASRKPGTGTSEQYF. The full variable domain, its missing parts supplied by reference TRBV28 and TRBJ2-7, is DVKVTQSSRYLVKRTGEKVFLECVQDMDHENMFWYRQDPGLGLRLIYFSYDVKMKEKGDIPEGYSVSREKKERFSLILESASTNQTSMYLCASRKPGTGTSEQYFGPGTRLTVT.

The table lists this clone with a count of one. The CDR3 protein is CASKSQGAGNEQFF. The DNA for the CDR3 is TGCGCCAGCAAGTCACAGGGGGCGGGGAATGAGCAGTTCTTC. This chain uses TRBV5-1 with TRBJ2-1; 9 nucleotides agree with TRBD1. Per germline, CDR1 SGHRS and CDR2 YFSETQ. J lost 7 bases, V lost 6 bases, and 8 bases had no gene match. The length of the CDR3 is 14 residues.

This clone has only a few counts. This rearrangement joins TRBV27 to TRBJ2-7, with D hard to call. Germline V CDR1 and CDR2: MNHEY, SMNVEV (reference sequence). CDR3 length: 13 amino acids. Trimming removed 1 base from V and 6 bases from J, with 10 bases in between. The DNA for the CDR3 is TGTGCCAGCAGTTTATGGCTCGGGTCCGAGCAGTACTTC. It specifies CASSLWLGSEQYF.

This clone was seen only a few times. The V call is TRBV19, the J call TRBJ1-5, with D uncertain. Trimming took off 2 bases at V and 0 bases at J, with 11 bases between the two ends. The CDR3 is 16 residues long. Germline lookup yields CDR1 LNHDA and CDR2 SQIVND (reference sequence). CDR3 protein: CASSIIGFGSNQPQHF. The CDR3 DNA sequence: TGTGCCAGTAGTATAATCGGGTTCGGTAGCAATCAGCCCCAGCATTTT.

The chain carries TRBV4-2 and TRBJ1-5, with D maybe TRBD1 (6 bases). The CDR3 runs to 17 residues. V gave up 2 bases and J gave up 0 bases, with 14 bases separating them. Germline CDR1 is LGHNA and CDR2 is YNFKEQ. CDR3 DNA: TGTGCCAGCAGCCAACAAGGGGGGGGCTATAGCAATCAGCCCCAGCATTTT. This codes for CASSQQGGGYSNQPQHF.

This chain uses TRBV18 with TRBJ2-1, with TRBD1 matching 11 bases. Losses at the gene ends were 6 bases for V and 5 bases for J; bases not matched to a gene: 6. The CDR3 contains 15 residues. Germline V CDR1 and CDR2: KGHSH, LQKENI. CDR3 nucleotides: TGTGCCAGCTCGCAACCGGGACAGGGGGACAATGAGCAGTTCTTC. This encodes CASSQPGQGDNEQFF. Full variable domain (outside the CDR3, taken from reference TRBV18 and TRBJ2-1): NAGVMQNPRHLVRRRGQEARLRCSPMKGHSHVYWYRQLPEEGLKFMVYLQKENIIDESGMPKERFSAEFPKEGPSILRIQQVVRGDSAAYFCASSQPGQGDNEQFFGPGTRLTVL.

The chain employs TRBV7-9 and TRBJ1-3; 8 bases fit TRBD1. The J segment lost 1 base and the V segment lost 5 bases, leaving 4 bases of the junction unmatched. The germline gives CDR1 SEHNR, CDR2 FQNEAQ (reference sequence). This CDR3 is built from 15 residues. Here the CDR3 DNA reads TGTGCCAGCAGCAGACAGGGGAGGTCTGGAAACACCATATATTTT. Encoded protein: CASSRQGRSGNTIYF.

On this clone itself: Sequence at one end of the junction differs from germline and may be a read error. The DNA for the CDR3 is TGTTCCAGCAGCCACACGAACACTGAAGCTTTCTTT. Amino acid sequence: CSSSHTNTEAFF. The genes are TRBV7-9 and TRBJ1-1; D is uncertain. Per the germline V gene, CDR1 is SEHNR and CDR2 is FQNEAQ (reference sequence). The CDR3 is 12 amino acids.

The chain has TRBV6-5 and TRBJ1-2, with 9 bases aligning to TRBD1. V was pared by 5 bases and J by 5 bases, with 6 bases of the junction left unmatched. This CDR3 is 14 amino acids long. Germline CDR1 reads MNHEY; CDR2 reads SVGAGI. CDR3 loop: CASSPDRGVYGYTF. Here the CDR3 DNA reads TGTGCCAGCAGTCCCGACAGGGGGGTATATGGCTACACCTTC.

The V call is TRBV4-1, the J call TRBJ2-2; weak D call: TRBD2 (7 bases). The ends were cut back, 10 bases at V and 4 bases at J, with 16 bases in the middle. The CDR3 covers 14 residues. In germline, CDR1 is MGHRA, CDR2 YSYEKL. The CDR3 DNA reads as TGCGCCACCCGCCGGGGGGCCCTCACCGGGGAGCTGTTTTTT. Encoded protein: CATRRGALTGELFF.

As concerns this clone: The junction departs from the called germline gene at one end, perhaps through a read error. CDR3 loop: CAWEPGQGKNSQYF. The CDR3 DNA reads as TGTGCCTGGGAACCGGGACAAGGGAAAAACAGTCAGTACTTC. The rearrangement links TRBV30 to TRBJ2-4, with D maybe TRBD1 (6 bases). Germline CDR1 is GTSNPN and CDR2 is SVGIG (reference sequence). The CDR3 spans 14 residues.

This chain joins TRBV28 and TRBJ2-3; possibly TRBD2 for D (6 bases). Germline values: CDR1 MDHEN, CDR2 SYDVKM. Trimming stripped 0 bases from V and 6 bases from J, with 13 bases between. The CDR3 totals 15 residues. Written as DNA, the CDR3 is TGTGCCAGCAGTTTATGGGGGAGGTCCGTGGATACGCAGTATTTT. This translates into CASSLWGRSVDTQYF.

This rearrangement joins TRBV7-9 to TRBJ1-3; 9 bases match TRBD1. Germline CDR1 SEHNR, CDR2 FQNEAQ (reference sequence). CDR3 length equals 17 residues. V gave up 4 bases and J gave up 0 bases; unmatched junction bases: 7. CDR3: CASSSRDRAISGNTIYF. In nucleotides, the CDR3 is TGTGCCAGCAGCTCCCGGGACAGGGCGATCTCTGGAAACACCATATATTTT.

The chain recombines TRBV27 with TRBJ2-3; the match to TRBD1 covers 7 bases. V lost 6 bases and J lost 2; bases outside the gene matches: 11. Germline loops: CDR1 MNHEY, CDR2 SMNVEV (reference sequence). The CDR3 loop spans 16 amino acids. The CDR3 sequence: CASSSIGGVDTDTQYF. In nucleotides, the CDR3 is TGTGCCAGCAGCTCTATAGGGGGCGTTGACACAGATACGCAGTATTTT.

The V gene is TRBV6-4, the J gene TRBJ2-3, with 8 bases matching TRBD2. Looked up from germline, CDR1 is MRHNA and CDR2 is SNTAGT. This CDR3 comprises 14 residues. With V trimmed by 5 bases and J by 2 bases, 3 bases remained unmatched. The CDR3 DNA follows: TGTGCCAGCAGTCCGCGGGGGGACACAGATACGCAGTATTTT. Its translation: CASSPRGDTDTQYF.

The CDR3 DNA follows: TGTGCCAGCAGCCCCGGGGTCCAGGGGGAGACCCAGTACTTC. Translated: CASSPGVQGETQYF. The chain has TRBV4-2 and TRBJ2-5; possible D gene TRBD1, 6 bases. The CDR3 length is 14 residues. Trimming stripped 4 bases from V and 5 bases from J, with 14 bases between. In germline, CDR1 is LGHNA, CDR2 YNFKEQ.

The rearrangement joins TRBV4-2 to TRBJ2-2; 8 bases line up with TRBD1. Germline lookup yields CDR1 LGHNA and CDR2 YNFKEQ. The CDR3 is 17 amino acids. Trimming cost V 2 bases and J 4 bases; bases outside gene matches: 9. CDR3 in amino acids: CASSQLAGTGLTGELFF. The CDR3, as DNA: TGTGCCAGCAGCCAACTTGCCGGGACAGGCCTCACCGGGGAGCTGTTTTTT.

The rearrangement uses TRBV7-2 and TRBJ1-6; D not certain. This CDR3 comprises 15 residues. V lost 6 bases to trimming and J lost 10 bases, with 19 bases between them. CDR1 and CDR2 from the germline V gene are SGHTA and FQGNSA. The DNA for the CDR3 is TGTGCCAGCAGTCCGAGGGCAGACTCCAACTCACCCCTCCACTTT. Amino acids: CASSPRADSNSPLHF. The complete variable domain, with remaining parts taken from reference TRBV7-2 and TRBJ1-6, reads GAGVSQSPSNKVTEKGKDVELRCDPISGHTALYWYRQSLGQGLEFLIYFQGNSAPDKSGLPSDRFSAERTGGSVSTLTIQRTQQEDSAVYLCASSPRADSNSPLHFGNGTRLTVT.

J is TRBJ1-4 and V is TRBV15; TRBD1 matches at 10 bases. The CDR3 runs to 15 residues. The V segment lost 1 base and the J segment 8 bases; nucleotides outside the gene matches: 4. The germline V gene encodes CDR1 LNHNV and CDR2 YYDKDF (reference sequence). CDR3 sequence (DNA): TGTGCCACCAGCAGAGGTGGGACAGGGGAAGAAAAACTGTTTTTT. This translates into CATSRGGTGEEKLFF.

The chain links TRBV6-5 to TRBJ1-2; D is possibly TRBD1 (6 bases). The ends were cut back, 2 bases at V and 5 bases at J, with 15 bases in the middle. The CDR3 sequence is 15 residues long. Germline V gene sequence: CDR1 MNHEY, CDR2 SVGAGI. CDR3 nucleotide sequence: TGTGCCAGCAGTTACGGGGGGGCAGGAGTGTATGGCTACACCTTC. Protein: CASSYGGAGVYGYTF.

The rearrangement uses TRBV7-6 and TRBJ2-2; 7 nucleotides agree with TRBD2. The CDR3 is 16 amino acids. Germline V gives CDR1 SGHVS, CDR2 FNYEAQ. V lost 0 bases to trimming and J lost 3 bases; unmatched junction nucleotides: 4. As DNA, the CDR3 is TGTGCCAGCAGCTTAGCGCGGGGGACGGACACCGGGGAGCTGTTTTTT. Its translation is CASSLARGTDTGELFF. The full variable domain, in which reference TRBV7-6 and TRBJ2-2 provide the parts outside the CDR3, is GAGVSQSPRYKVTKRGQDVALRCDPISGHVSLYWYRQALGQGPEFLTYFNYEAQQDKSGLPNDRFSAERPEGSISTLTIQRTEQRDSAMYRCASSLARGTDTGELFFGEGSRLTVL.

This clone was seen a few times. V usage is TRBV19 and J usage is TRBJ2-7, with 9 bases lining up with TRBD2. Germline V gene lookup returns CDR1 LNHDA and CDR2 SQIVND (reference sequence). This CDR3 has 14 residues. V shed 4 bases, J shed 2 bases, and the junction held 3 bases outside the gene matches. The CDR3 reads CASSSASGTYEQYV. The CDR3 nucleotides read TGTGCCAGTAGTAGTGCTAGCGGGACCTACGAGCAGTACGTC.

The chain is built from TRBV18 and TRBJ2-5, with a weak D call TRBD2 (5 bases). CDR1 is KGHSH, CDR2 LQKENI, per germline. The V end was cut by 3 bases, the J end by 0 bases, with 11 bases between. This CDR3 spans 15 amino acids. In DNA form, the CDR3 reads TGTGCCAGCTCACCGATAAAAGCGGACCAAGAGACCCAGTACTTC. Protein sequence: CASSPIKADQETQYF.